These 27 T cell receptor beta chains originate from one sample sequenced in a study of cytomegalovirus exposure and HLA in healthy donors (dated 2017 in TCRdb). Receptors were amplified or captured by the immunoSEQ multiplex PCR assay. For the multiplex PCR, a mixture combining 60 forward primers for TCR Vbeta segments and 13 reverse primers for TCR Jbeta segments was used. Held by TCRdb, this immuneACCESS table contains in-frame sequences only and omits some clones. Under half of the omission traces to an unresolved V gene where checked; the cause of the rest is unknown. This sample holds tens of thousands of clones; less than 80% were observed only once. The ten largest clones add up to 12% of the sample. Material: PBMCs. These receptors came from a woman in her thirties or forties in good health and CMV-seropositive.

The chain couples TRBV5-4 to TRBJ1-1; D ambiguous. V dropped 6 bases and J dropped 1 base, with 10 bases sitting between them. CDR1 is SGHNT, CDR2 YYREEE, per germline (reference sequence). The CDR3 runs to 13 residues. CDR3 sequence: CASKFAKNTEAFF. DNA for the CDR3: TGTGCCAGCAAATTTGCGAAGAACACTGAAGCTTTCTTT.

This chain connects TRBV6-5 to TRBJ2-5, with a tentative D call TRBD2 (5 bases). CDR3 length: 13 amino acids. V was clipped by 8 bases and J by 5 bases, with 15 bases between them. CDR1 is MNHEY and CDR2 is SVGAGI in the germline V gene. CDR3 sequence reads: CASRPGPGETQYF. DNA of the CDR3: TGTGCCAGCCGACCTGGGCCGGGGGAGACCCAGTACTTC.

CDR3 sequence: CASSLGAGQEQYF. CDR3 DNA sequence: TGTGCCAGCAGCTTAGGCGCTGGGCAGGAGCAGTACTTC. The rearrangement joins TRBV11-2 to TRBJ2-7; no definite D call. With 1 base removed from V and 7 bases from J, the gap between germline ends came to 11 bases. CDR1 is SGHAT, CDR2 FQNNGV, per germline. CDR3 length equals 13 residues.

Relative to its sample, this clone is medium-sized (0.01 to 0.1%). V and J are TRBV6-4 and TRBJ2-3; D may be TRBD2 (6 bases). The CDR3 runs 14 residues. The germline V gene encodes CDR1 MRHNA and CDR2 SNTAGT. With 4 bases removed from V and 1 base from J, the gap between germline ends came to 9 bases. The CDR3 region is CASSASSGTDTQYF. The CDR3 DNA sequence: TGTGCCAGCAGTGCCTCTAGCGGCACAGATACGCAGTATTTT.

The CDR3 sequence: CASSKPLAGDYEQYF. The CDR3 coding sequence is TGTGCCAGCAGCAAACCACTAGCGGGGGACTACGAGCAGTACTTC. The chain joins TRBV7-9 to TRBJ2-7; 11 bases align to TRBD2. The V gene's germline CDR1 is SEHNR and CDR2 FQNEAQ (reference sequence). This CDR3 comprises 15 residues. V lost 5 bases, J lost 3 bases, and 6 bases stayed unmatched.

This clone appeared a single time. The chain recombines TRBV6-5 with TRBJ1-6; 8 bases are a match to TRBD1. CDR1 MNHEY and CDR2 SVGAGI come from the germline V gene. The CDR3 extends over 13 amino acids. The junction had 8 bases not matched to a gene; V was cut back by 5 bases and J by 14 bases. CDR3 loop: CASSPLTGEALHF. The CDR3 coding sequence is TGTGCCAGCAGTCCTTTGACAGGGGAAGCCCTCCACTTT.

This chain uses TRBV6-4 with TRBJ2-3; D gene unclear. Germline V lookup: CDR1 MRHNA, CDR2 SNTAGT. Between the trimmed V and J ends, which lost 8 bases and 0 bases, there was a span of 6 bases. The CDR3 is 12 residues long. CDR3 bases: TGTGCCAGCTGGAGAAGCACAGATACGCAGTATTTT. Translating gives CASWRSTDTQYF.

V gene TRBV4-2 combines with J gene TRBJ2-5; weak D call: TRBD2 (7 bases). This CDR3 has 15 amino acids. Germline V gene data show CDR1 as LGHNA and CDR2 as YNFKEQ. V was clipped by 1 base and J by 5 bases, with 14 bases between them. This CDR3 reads CASSQGDGGRETQYF. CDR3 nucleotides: TGTGCCAGCAGCCAAGGGGACGGGGGGCGGGAGACCCAGTACTTC.

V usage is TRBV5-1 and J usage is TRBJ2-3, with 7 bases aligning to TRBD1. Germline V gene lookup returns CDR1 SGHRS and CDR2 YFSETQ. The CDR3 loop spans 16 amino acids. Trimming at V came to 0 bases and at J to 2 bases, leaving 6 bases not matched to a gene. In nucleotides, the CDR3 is TGCGCCAGCAGCTTGGAGGGGACAGCCGACACAGATACGCAGTATTTT. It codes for CASSLEGTADTDTQYF.

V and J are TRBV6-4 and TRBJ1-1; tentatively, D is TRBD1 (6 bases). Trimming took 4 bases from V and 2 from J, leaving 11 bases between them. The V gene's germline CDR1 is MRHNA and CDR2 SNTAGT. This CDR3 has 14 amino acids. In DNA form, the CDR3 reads TGTGCCAGCAGTGTCCCGACAGGCAACACTGAAGCTTTCTTT. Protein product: CASSVPTGNTEAFF.

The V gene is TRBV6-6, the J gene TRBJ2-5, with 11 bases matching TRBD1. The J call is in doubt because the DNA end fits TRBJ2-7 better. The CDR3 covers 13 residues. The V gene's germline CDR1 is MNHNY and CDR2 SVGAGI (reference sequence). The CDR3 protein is CAMAGQGAYEQYF. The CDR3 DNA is TGTGCCATGGCGGGACAGGGGGCCTACGAGCAGTACTTC.

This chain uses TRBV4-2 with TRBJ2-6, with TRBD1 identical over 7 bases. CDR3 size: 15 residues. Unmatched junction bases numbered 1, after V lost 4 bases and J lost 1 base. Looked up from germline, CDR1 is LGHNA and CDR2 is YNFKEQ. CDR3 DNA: TGTGCCAGCAGCCCGACAGGGTCTGGGGCCAACGTCCTGACTTTC. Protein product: CASSPTGSGANVLTF.

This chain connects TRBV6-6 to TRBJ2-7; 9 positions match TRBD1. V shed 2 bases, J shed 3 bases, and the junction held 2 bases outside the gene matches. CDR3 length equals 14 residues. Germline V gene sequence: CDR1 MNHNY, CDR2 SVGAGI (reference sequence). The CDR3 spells CASSYETGGYEQYF. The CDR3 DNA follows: TGTGCCAGCAGTTACGAGACAGGGGGCTACGAGCAGTACTTC.

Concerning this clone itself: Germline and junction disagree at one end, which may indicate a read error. The CDR3 DNA is TGTGCTAGCAGCCCTTGGACTAGCGGGGGGGCCGGGGGCAACGAGCAGTACTTC. Protein sequence: CASSPWTSGGAGGNEQYF. This rearrangement joins TRBV7-7 to TRBJ2-7; 15 bases are shared with TRBD2. In germline, CDR1 is SSHAT, CDR2 FNYEAQ (reference sequence). The CDR3 totals 18 residues.

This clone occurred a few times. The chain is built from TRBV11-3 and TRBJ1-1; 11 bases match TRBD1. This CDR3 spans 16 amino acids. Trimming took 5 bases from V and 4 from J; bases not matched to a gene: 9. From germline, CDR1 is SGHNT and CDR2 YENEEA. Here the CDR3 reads CASSPRTGGVGTEAFF. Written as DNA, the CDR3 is TGTGCCAGCAGCCCCCGGACAGGGGGCGTGGGCACTGAAGCTTTCTTT.

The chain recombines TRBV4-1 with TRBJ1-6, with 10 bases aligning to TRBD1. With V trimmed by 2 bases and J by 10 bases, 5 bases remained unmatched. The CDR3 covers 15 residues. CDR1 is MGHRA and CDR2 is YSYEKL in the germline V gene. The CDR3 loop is CASSQRDRGGSPLHF. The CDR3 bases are TGCGCCAGCAGCCAAAGGGACAGGGGTGGCTCACCCCTCCACTTT.

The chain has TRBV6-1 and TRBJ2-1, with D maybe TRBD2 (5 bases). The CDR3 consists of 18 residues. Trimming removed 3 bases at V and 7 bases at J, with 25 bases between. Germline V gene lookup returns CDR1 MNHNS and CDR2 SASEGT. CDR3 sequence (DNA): TGTGCCAGCAGTGAGTTTATCTTGAGGGTCCGCACGCGAAATGAGCAGTTCTTC. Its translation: CASSEFILRVRTRNEQFF.

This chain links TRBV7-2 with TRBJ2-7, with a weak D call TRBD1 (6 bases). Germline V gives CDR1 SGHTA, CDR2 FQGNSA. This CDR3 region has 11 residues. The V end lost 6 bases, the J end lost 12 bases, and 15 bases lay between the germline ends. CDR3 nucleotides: TGTGCCAGCAGTACAGGGCCATTAGGGTACTTC. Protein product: CASSTGPLGYF.

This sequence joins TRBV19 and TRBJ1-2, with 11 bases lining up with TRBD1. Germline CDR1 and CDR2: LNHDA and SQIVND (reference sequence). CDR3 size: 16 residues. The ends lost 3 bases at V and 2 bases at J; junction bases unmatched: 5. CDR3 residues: CASSISGTGGNYGYTF. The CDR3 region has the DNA TGTGCCAGTAGTATCTCCGGGACAGGGGGAAACTATGGCTACACCTTC.

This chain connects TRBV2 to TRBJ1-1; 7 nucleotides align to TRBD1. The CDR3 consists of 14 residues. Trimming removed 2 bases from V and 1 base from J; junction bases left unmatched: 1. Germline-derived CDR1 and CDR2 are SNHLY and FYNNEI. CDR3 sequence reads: CASSERTGNTEAFF. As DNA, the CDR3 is TGTGCCAGCAGTGAAAGGACAGGGAACACTGAAGCTTTCTTT.

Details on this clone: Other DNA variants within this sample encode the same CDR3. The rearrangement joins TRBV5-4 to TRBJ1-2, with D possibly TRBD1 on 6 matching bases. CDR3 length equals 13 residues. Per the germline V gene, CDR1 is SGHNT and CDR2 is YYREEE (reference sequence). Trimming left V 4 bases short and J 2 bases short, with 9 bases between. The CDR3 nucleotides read TGTGCCAGCAGCAGTGGACAGAACTATGGCTACACCTTC. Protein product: CASSSGQNYGYTF.

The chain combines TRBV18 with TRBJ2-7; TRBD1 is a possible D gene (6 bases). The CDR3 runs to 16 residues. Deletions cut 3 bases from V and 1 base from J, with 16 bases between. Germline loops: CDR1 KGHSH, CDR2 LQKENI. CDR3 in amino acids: CASSPLRSDSSYEQYF. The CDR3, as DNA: TGTGCCAGCTCACCGCTTAGATCGGACAGTTCCTACGAGCAGTACTTC.

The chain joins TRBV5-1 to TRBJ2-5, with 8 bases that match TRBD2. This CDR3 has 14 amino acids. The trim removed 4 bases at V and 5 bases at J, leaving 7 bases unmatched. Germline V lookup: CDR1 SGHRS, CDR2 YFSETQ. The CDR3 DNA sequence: TGCGCCAGCAGCCCTAGCGGGTGGTGGGAGACCCAGTACTTC. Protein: CASSPSGWWETQYF. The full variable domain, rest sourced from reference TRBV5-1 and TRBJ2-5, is KAGVTQTPRYLIKTRGQQVTLSCSPISGHRSVSWYQQTPGQGLQFLFEYFSETQRNKGNFPGRFSGRQFSNSRSEMNVSTLELGDSALYLCASSPSGWWETQYFGPGTRLLVL.

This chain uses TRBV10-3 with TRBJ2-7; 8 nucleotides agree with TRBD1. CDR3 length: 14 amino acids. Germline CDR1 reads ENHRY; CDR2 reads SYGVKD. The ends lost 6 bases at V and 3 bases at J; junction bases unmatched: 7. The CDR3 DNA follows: TGTGCCATCAGAGACGGGACAGGCGGCTACGAGCAGTACTTC. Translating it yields CAIRDGTGGYEQYF.

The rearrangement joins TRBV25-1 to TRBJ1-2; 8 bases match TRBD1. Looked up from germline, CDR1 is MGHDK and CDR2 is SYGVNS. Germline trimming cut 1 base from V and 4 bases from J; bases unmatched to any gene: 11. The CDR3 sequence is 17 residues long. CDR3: CASSESIMTGVGYGYTF. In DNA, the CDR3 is TGTGCCAGCAGTGAATCCATAATGACAGGGGTCGGCTATGGCTACACCTTC.

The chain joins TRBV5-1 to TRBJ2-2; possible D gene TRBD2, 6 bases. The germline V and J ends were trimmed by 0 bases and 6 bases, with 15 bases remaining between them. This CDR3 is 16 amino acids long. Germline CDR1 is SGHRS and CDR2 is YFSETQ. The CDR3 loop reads CASSLGPGRSAGELFF. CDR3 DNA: TGCGCCAGCAGCTTGGGCCCGGGGAGGTCGGCCGGGGAGCTGTTTTTT.

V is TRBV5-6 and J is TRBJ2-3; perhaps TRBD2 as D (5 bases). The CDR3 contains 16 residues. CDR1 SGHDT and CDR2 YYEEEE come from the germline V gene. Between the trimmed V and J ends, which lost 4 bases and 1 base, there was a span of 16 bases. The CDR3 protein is CASSHPRDSGTDTQYF. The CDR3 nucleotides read TGTGCCAGCAGCCACCCACGTGATAGCGGCACAGATACGCAGTATTTT.